Presented here are 31 T cell receptor beta chains from one specimen sequenced in a study of shared clonotypes between healthy human individuals (dated by TCRdb to 2019 to 2021). Libraries were built with the immunoSEQ multiplex PCR assay. TCRdb took this table from immuneACCESS and kept in-frame rearrangements with V and J called. Such tables lack part of the clones; where checked against another copy, unresolved V genes explain under half of the gap, and the rest is unexplained. This sample has fewer than 650,000 clones in its table, and roughly four fifths of those were observed once. The ten largest clonotypes hold 10% to 15% of the sample. Sequences were obtained from PBMCs. Receptors originate from a woman aged 40 to 49 in good health. Some clones in this sample may be carry-over from other donors' samples.

The chain is built from TRBV5-8 and TRBJ2-6, with D perhaps TRBD2 (5 bases). The germline V gene has CDR1 SGHTS and CDR2 YDEGEE. Trimming took off 2 bases at V and 2 bases at J, with 11 bases between the two ends. This CDR3 is 16 amino acids long. The CDR3 coding sequence is TGTGCCAGCAGCTTAGGCCTCGGGGCTGGGGCCAACGTCCTGACTTTC. Translation: CASSLGLGAGANVLTF.

The V gene is TRBV6-1, the J gene TRBJ2-7, with 10 bases that match TRBD2. This CDR3 comprises 15 residues. The ends lost 4 bases at V and 2 bases at J; junction bases unmatched: 5. Germline values: CDR1 MNHNS, CDR2 SASEGT. CDR3: CASSATAGGPYEQYF. CDR3 nucleotides: TGTGCCAGCAGTGCAACAGCGGGAGGGCCCTACGAGCAGTACTTC.

As for this clone: A much larger clone is a single base away; this may be a read error. Since no conserved phenylalanine or tryptophan closes the CDR3, a read error is the likely cause. V gene TRBV30 combines with J gene TRBJ2-4; no clear D gene. The V and J ends lost 5 bases and 1 base respectively, with 12 bases between them. The CDR3 totals 14 residues. Germline CDR1 and CDR2: GTSNPN and SVGIG (reference sequence). CDR3 coding DNA: TGTGCCTGGGAAACTTCCCCGGCCAAAAACATTCAGTACCTC. Translated, it gives CAWETSPAKNIQYL.

The chain carries TRBV18 and TRBJ2-3; D remains ambiguous. This CDR3 spans 14 amino acids. CDR1 KGHSH and CDR2 LQKENI come from the germline V gene. V was trimmed by 3 bases and J by 2 bases, leaving 9 bases between them. CDR3 protein: CASSPPPATDTQYF. In DNA, the CDR3 is TGTGCCAGCTCACCGCCTCCGGCCACAGATACGCAGTATTTT. Full variable domain (rest looked up from reference TRBV18 and TRBJ2-3): NAGVMQNPRHLVRRRGQEARLRCSPMKGHSHVYWYRQLPEEGLKFMVYLQKENIIDESGMPKERFSAEFPKEGPSILRIQQVVRGDSAAYFCASSPPPATDTQYFGPGTRLTVL.

The chain couples TRBV28 to TRBJ1-1; tentatively, D is TRBD1 (5 bases). The CDR3 loop spans 11 amino acids. In germline, CDR1 is MDHEN, CDR2 SYDVKM. The germline V and J ends were trimmed by 10 bases and 7 bases, with 13 bases remaining between them. The CDR3 region has the DNA TGTGCCATCGGCCGCGGGGGTGAAGCTTTCTTT. Translation: CAIGRGGEAFF.

The rearrangement uses TRBV10-2 and TRBJ2-7, with 10 bases identical to TRBD2. CDR3 size: 15 residues. V trimming: 3 bases; J trimming: 0 bases; junction bases outside the gene matches: 2. CDR1 is WSHSY, CDR2 SAAADI, per germline. CDR3 loop: CASSDPSGGSYEQYF. The CDR3 DNA is TGCGCCAGCAGTGATCCTAGCGGGGGCTCCTACGAGCAGTACTTC.

The chain couples TRBV11-1 to TRBJ2-7; D not certain. CDR3 length: 18 amino acids. V was trimmed by 0 bases and J by 1 base, leaving 19 bases between them. CDR1 is SGHAT and CDR2 is FQDESV in the germline V gene (reference sequence). For the CDR3, the DNA is TGTGCCAGCAGCTTAGCTCTTGGTATTGGCCAAAAATCCTACGAGCAGTACTTC. Amino acid sequence: CASSLALGIGQKSYEQYF.

The chain has TRBV25-1 and TRBJ1-4; D may be TRBD1 (6 bases). The CDR3 runs 13 residues. V was cut by 6 bases and J by 7 bases, with 12 bases left in between. In germline, CDR1 is MGHDK, CDR2 SYGVNS. CDR3 DNA: TGTGCCAGCAGGGACAGTTTGCGTGAAAAACTGTTTTTT. The encoded protein is CASRDSLREKLFF.

This clone showed up just a few times. J is TRBJ1-5 and V is TRBV7-2; TRBD1 might be the D (6 bases). Germline CDR1 and CDR2: SGHTA and FQGNSA. V lost 5 bases and J 5 bases, leaving 16 bases between the germline ends. The CDR3 covers 15 residues. In DNA, the CDR3 is TGTGCCAGCAGCCAAGATGAGGGGGGCCATCAGCCCCAGCATTTT. It translates to CASSQDEGGHQPQHF.

The chain is built from TRBV11-3 and TRBJ2-2; weak D call: TRBD1 (6 bases). The CDR3 is 14 residues long. V was shortened by 3 bases and J by 4 bases, with 9 bases between the two germline ends. Looked up from germline, CDR1 is SGHNT and CDR2 is YENEEA. CDR3 in amino acids: CASSLGHSTGELFF. The CDR3, as DNA: TGTGCCAGCAGCTTGGGACACAGCACCGGGGAGCTGTTTTTT.

As concerns this clone: Other DNA sequences within the sample encode an identical CDR3. The chain is built from TRBV9 and TRBJ2-3, with TRBD2 matching over 10 bases. CDR3 size: 14 residues. Unmatched junction bases numbered 1, after V lost 2 bases and J lost 4 bases. Per the germline V gene, CDR1 is SGDLS and CDR2 is YYNGEE. In DNA, the CDR3 is TGTGCCAGCAGCGTTAGCGGGAGGCCAGATACGCAGTATTTT. Its translation is CASSVSGRPDTQYF.

V and J are TRBV6-1 and TRBJ1-1; D remains unclear. The germline V and J ends were trimmed by 3 bases and 1 base, with 6 bases remaining between them. Germline V gene lookup returns CDR1 MNHNS and CDR2 SASEGT. CDR3 size: 13 residues. This CDR3 reads CASSDLANTEAFF. DNA of the CDR3: TGTGCCAGCAGTGATCTTGCGAACACTGAAGCTTTCTTT.

The chain combines TRBV4-1 with TRBJ2-7; tentatively, D is TRBD1 (5 bases). The germline V gene encodes CDR1 MGHRA and CDR2 YSYEKL. V lost 0 bases, J lost 7 bases, and 13 bases lay in between. The CDR3 contains 14 residues. The CDR3 region is CASSQDGWGREQYF. Here the CDR3 DNA reads TGCGCCAGCAGCCAAGATGGGTGGGGCAGGGAGCAGTACTTC.

The sample holds a few counts of this clone. The chain links TRBV30 to TRBJ2-3, with D tentatively TRBD2 (5 bases). CDR3 length equals 17 residues. V was shortened by 3 bases and J by 2 bases, with 21 bases between the two germline ends. Germline-derived CDR1 and CDR2 are GTSNPN and SVGIG (reference sequence). The CDR3 region has the DNA TGTGCCTGGAGGGACTCCCGTTCACTAGATTACACAGATACGCAGTATTTT. The encoded protein is CAWRDSRSLDYTDTQYF.

The chain's CDR3 is CASSEAPVTNEQFF. CDR3 in DNA: TGTGCCAGCAGTGAAGCACCGGTGACGAATGAGCAGTTCTTC. This chain connects TRBV2 to TRBJ2-1; D unresolved. The ends were cut back, 0 bases at V and 7 bases at J, with 10 bases in the middle. CDR3 size: 14 residues. Germline V gene data show CDR1 as SNHLY and CDR2 as FYNNEI. The full variable domain, rest sourced from reference TRBV2 and TRBJ2-1, is EPEVTQTPSHQVTQMGQEVILRCVPISNHLYFYWYRQILGQKVEFLVSFYNNEISEKSEIFDDQFSVERPDGSNFTLKIRSTKLEDSAMYFCASSEAPVTNEQFFGPGTRLTVL.

Regarding this clone: In the same sample, other DNA sequences code for this CDR3. The chain links TRBV28 to TRBJ1-2; TRBD1 matches 7 bases. Germline CDR1 reads MDHEN; CDR2 reads SYDVKM. The length of the CDR3 is 14 residues. The junction had 5 bases not matched to a gene; V was cut back by 4 bases and J by 3 bases. CDR3 protein: CASSSRQGYYGYTF. CDR3 coding DNA: TGTGCCAGCAGTTCACGACAGGGTTACTATGGCTACACCTTC.

The chain combines TRBV19 with TRBJ2-3; D is undetermined. Deletions cut 6 bases from V and 5 bases from J, with 12 bases between. This CDR3 has 13 residues. Germline-derived CDR1 and CDR2 are LNHDA and SQIVND (reference sequence). CDR3 loop: CASSGLLRDTQYF. The CDR3 coding sequence is TGTGCCAGTAGCGGTCTCCTACGAGATACGCAGTATTTT.

The V gene is TRBV7-2, the J gene TRBJ2-2; a weak D match, TRBD1 (5 bases). Germline CDR1 reads SGHTA; CDR2 reads FQGNSA. Trimming took off 4 bases at V and 2 bases at J, with 17 bases between the two ends. The CDR3 length is 17 residues. The chain's CDR3 is CASSSPWGLQNTGELFF. The CDR3 bases are TGTGCCAGCAGCTCCCCCTGGGGCCTGCAAAACACCGGGGAGCTGTTTTTT.

On this clone: Additional DNA sequences in this sample encode the identical CDR3. J is TRBJ1-5 and V is TRBV19; no clear D gene. This CDR3 contains 16 residues. The V end lost 3 bases, the J end lost 3 bases, and 15 bases lay between the germline ends. Germline V gene sequence: CDR1 LNHDA, CDR2 SQIVND (reference sequence). In DNA form, the CDR3 reads TGTGCCAGTAGTATCCATGGACCGTTAGTCAATCAGCCCCAGCATTTT. Amino acid sequence: CASSIHGPLVNQPQHF.

The gene calls are TRBV10-3 and TRBJ2-7, with 11 bases fitting TRBD1. Trimming removed 4 bases from V and 4 bases from J; junction bases left unmatched: 0. Germline loops: CDR1 ENHRY, CDR2 SYGVKD. This CDR3 is built from 13 residues. CDR3 amino acids: CAISGDRGYEQYF. CDR3 DNA sequence: TGTGCCATCAGTGGGGACAGGGGGTACGAGCAGTACTTC.

The genes are TRBV10-2 and TRBJ2-5; 7 nucleotides line up with TRBD1. Germline V CDR1 and CDR2: WSHSY, SAAADI. This CDR3 is 15 amino acids long. V was clipped by 2 bases and J by 4 bases; unmatched bases: 7. The CDR3 DNA follows: TGCGCCAGCAGTGAGAGGGGCAGGGGGAGAGAGACCCAGTACTTC. Its protein product is CASSERGRGRETQYF.

This clone was found many times. This chain joins TRBV5-4 and TRBJ2-3; D may be TRBD2 (6 bases). V was pared by 5 bases and J by 8 bases, with 21 bases between. CDR1 is SGHNT, CDR2 YYREEE, per germline (reference sequence). The CDR3 extends over 15 amino acids. The CDR3 DNA is TGTGCCAGCAGTTCCGGGACTCGGGACTTTATTACGCAGTATTTT. Translating gives CASSSGTRDFITQYF.

This clone was counted a few times. This chain joins TRBV11-2 and TRBJ2-5; D possibly corresponds to TRBD2 (6 bases). This CDR3 is 15 amino acids long. CDR1 SGHAT and CDR2 FQNNGV come from the germline V gene. The V and J ends lost 0 bases and 7 bases respectively, with 15 bases between them. DNA of the CDR3: TGTGCCAGCAGCTTAGACGGGCGGGAAAGGAGGACCCAGTACTTC. This encodes CASSLDGRERRTQYF.

Only a few counts were recorded for this clone. This chain uses TRBV7-2 with TRBJ1-5; D not resolved. The CDR3 has 13 amino acids. V was trimmed by 5 bases and J by 4 bases, leaving 9 bases between them. In germline, CDR1 is SGHTA, CDR2 FQGNSA. CDR3 protein: CASSQTSNQPQHF. CDR3 nucleotide sequence: TGTGCCAGCAGCCAAACGTCGAATCAGCCCCAGCATTTT.

This sequence joins TRBV6-1 and TRBJ1-2, with 7 bases lining up with TRBD1. J lost 4 bases, V lost 4 bases, and 3 bases had no gene match. Germline V gives CDR1 MNHNS, CDR2 SASEGT. The CDR3 is made up of 13 amino acids. The CDR3 bases are TGTGCCAGCAGTGGACAGGGCTTCTATGGCTACACCTTC. Its protein product is CASSGQGFYGYTF.

The rearrangement uses TRBV29-1 and TRBJ2-1; D remains unclear. Germline CDR1 SQVTM, CDR2 ANQGSEA. The CDR3 has 12 residues. V was pared by 4 bases and J by 7 bases, with 11 bases between. The CDR3 DNA follows: TGCAGCGTTGTAAGGTTAACTAATGAGCAGTTCTTC. This translates into CSVVRLTNEQFF.

CDR3 in amino acids: CASSDGFSDEQFF. CDR3 sequence (DNA): TGTGCCAGCAGTGACGGGTTCTCGGATGAGCAGTTCTTC. The chain is built from TRBV2 and TRBJ2-1; no reliable D call. V dropped 3 bases and J dropped 8 bases, with 11 bases sitting between them. The CDR3 loop spans 13 amino acids. Germline V lookup: CDR1 SNHLY, CDR2 FYNNEI.

The chain couples TRBV28 to TRBJ2-3, with TRBD2 matching over 7 bases. The CDR3 extends over 15 amino acids. With 10 bases clipped from V and 4 bases from J, the junction kept 14 bases outside the gene matches. Germline assignment: CDR1 MDHEN and CDR2 SYDVKM. CDR3 in amino acids: CATATQAGVADTQYF. Here the CDR3 DNA reads TGTGCCACCGCAACCCAGGCGGGAGTGGCAGATACGCAGTATTTT. Looking up the rest from reference TRBV28 and TRBJ2-3 gives the full variable domain: DVKVTQSSRYLVKRTGEKVFLECVQDMDHENMFWYRQDPGLGLRLIYFSYDVKMKEKGDIPEGYSVSREKKERFSLILESASTNQTSMYLCATATQAGVADTQYFGPGTRLTVL.

A few counts support this clone. V is TRBV2 and J is TRBJ2-7, with D tentatively TRBD1 (6 bases). The CDR3 loop spans 14 amino acids. Trimming left V 5 bases short and J 5 bases short, with 16 bases between. Germline loops: CDR1 SNHLY, CDR2 FYNNEI. CDR3 in amino acids: CASSLQGSGDEQYF. The CDR3 nucleotides read TGTGCCAGCAGTTTACAGGGATCCGGGGACGAGCAGTACTTC.

The genes are TRBV10-1 and TRBJ2-1; 8 bases agree with TRBD2. Germline V lookup: CDR1 WNHNN, CDR2 SYGVQD (reference sequence). The V and J ends lost 6 bases and 0 bases, in that order; junction bases with no gene match: 10. The CDR3 has 17 amino acids. As DNA, the CDR3 is TGCGCCAGCAGGCTAGCGGGCCTAGTTAGCTCCTACAATGAGCAGTTCTTC. Amino acids: CASRLAGLVSSYNEQFF.

The chain recombines TRBV10-3 with TRBJ2-7, with D unclear. Germline CDR1 and CDR2: ENHRY and SYGVKD. Trimming removed 5 bases at V and 2 bases at J, with 10 bases between. The CDR3 contains 13 residues. The CDR3 bases are TGTGCCATCAGTCAAGGAGATCCCTACGAGCAGTACTTC. Its protein product is CAISQGDPYEQYF.